This TCR beta chain was sequenced for a study of blood T cell repertoires in COVID-19. The cohort comprised adults aged about 18 to 100 years residing in approximately 25 US areas. V was pared by 6 bases and J by 1 base, with 13 bases between. The CDR3 is 15 amino acids. Looked up from germline, CDR1 is SNHLY and CDR2 is FYNNEI. The table came from immunoSEQ multiplex PCR; TCRdb's copy has only in-frame clones and leaves some out. The sample consists of roughly 230,000 clones, 82% of them appearing once. The sample comprised PBMCs or T cells enriched from blood (not recorded which). The TCR comes from a woman aged 60-75 years who had recovered from COVID-19. The chain combines TRBV2 with TRBJ1-5; D gene ambiguous. DNA of the CDR3: TGTGCCAGCAGCGGCCTAGCGGGCAGCAATCAGCCCCAGCATTTT. Its protein product is CASSGLAGSNQPQHF.